The 30 T cell receptor beta chains in this list originate from one sample, sequenced in a study of blood T cell repertoires in COVID-19. Method: immunoSEQ multiplex PCR; TCRdb's copy keeps in-frame clones and lacks some. The sample lists more than 9,500 clones, about 76% occurring once. Sequencing was carried out using peripheral blood. These TCRs come from a man aged 60-69 years with COVID-19, enrolled during active disease.

The gene calls are TRBV6-2 or TRBV6-3 and TRBJ1-1, with D possibly matching TRBD1 (6 bases). Per the germline V gene, CDR1 is MNHEY and CDR2 is SVGEGT. Trimming shortened V by 2 bases and J by 4 bases, and 11 bases separated the two germline ends. The CDR3 is 14 residues long. CDR3 sequence (DNA): TGTGCCAGCAGTTACGGGGGCTCGGTCACTGAAGCTTTCTTT. This codes for CASSYGGSVTEAFF.

In this sample, this clone turned up a few times. The chain links TRBV5-4 to TRBJ2-7; the D is unclear. The CDR3 is 12 residues long. Germline loops: CDR1 SGHNT, CDR2 YYREEE (reference sequence). Deletions cut 0 bases from V and 4 bases from J, with 5 bases between. CDR3: CASSLDGYEQYV. CDR3 DNA sequence: TGTGCCAGCAGCTTGGACGGTTACGAGCAGTACGTC.

This chain connects TRBV12-3 or TRBV12-4 to TRBJ2-4; D ambiguous. This CDR3 spans 12 amino acids. Trimming took off 3 bases at V and 7 bases at J, with 7 bases between the two ends. This CDR3 is CASSFAGNIQYF. The CDR3 coding sequence is TGTGCCAGCAGTTTTGCCGGGAACATTCAGTACTTC.

This clone was observed a few times. V and J are TRBV19 and TRBJ1-5, with 7 nucleotides matching TRBD1. Germline assignment: CDR1 LNHDA and CDR2 SQIVND (reference sequence). Trimming took 7 bases from V and 7 from J; bases not matched to a gene: 7. This CDR3 is 13 amino acids long. CDR3 sequence: CASKGAPFQPQHF. The CDR3 nucleotides read TGTGCCAGTAAGGGGGCCCCGTTCCAGCCCCAGCATTTT. Supplemented by reference TRBV19 and TRBJ1-5, the full variable domain reads DGGITQSPKYLFRKEGQNVTLSCEQNLNHDAMYWYRQDPGQGLRLIYYSQIVNDFQKGDIAEGYSVSREKKESFPLTVTSAQKNPTAFYLCASKGAPFQPQHFGDGTRLSIL.

This chain uses TRBV6-1 with TRBJ2-7; D gene unclear. From germline, CDR1 is MNHNS and CDR2 SASEGT. The CDR3 sequence is 11 residues long. V was clipped by 3 bases and J by 4 bases, with 4 bases between them. The CDR3 loop is CASSDPYEQYF. CDR3 DNA: TGTGCCAGCAGTGACCCTTACGAGCAGTACTTC.

V usage is TRBV5-4 and J usage is TRBJ2-5; 15 nucleotides agree with TRBD2. Trimming removed 4 bases from V and 10 bases from J; junction bases left unmatched: 11. In germline, CDR1 is SGHNT, CDR2 YYREEE (reference sequence). The CDR3 is 16 residues long. CDR3 residues: CASSPGLAGGRGDQYF. DNA of the CDR3: TGTGCCAGCAGCCCAGGACTAGCGGGAGGGAGGGGGGACCAGTACTTC.

The rearrangement joins TRBV5-6 to TRBJ1-2; D is undetermined. CDR1 is SGHDT and CDR2 is YYEEEE in the germline V gene. The CDR3 totals 14 residues. Trimming cost V 0 bases and J 8 bases, with 14 bases left between them. The CDR3 DNA sequence: TGTGCCAGCAGCTTGGCCGCGCAGGTCCGAGGCTACACCTTC. Amino acid sequence: CASSLAAQVRGYTF. The whole variable domain, remainder taken from reference TRBV5-6 and TRBJ1-2, is DAGVTQSPTHLIKTRGQQVTLRCSPKSGHDTVSWYQQALGQGPQFIFQYYEEEERQRGNFPDRFSGHQFPNYSSELNVNALLLGDSALYLCASSLAAQVRGYTFGSGTRLTVV.

DNA of the CDR3: TGTGCCAGCAGCTCCCCGACCAGGGGCTTCTACGAGCAGTACTTC. Translated, it gives CASSSPTRGFYEQYF. The chain links TRBV28 to TRBJ2-7; D is perhaps TRBD1 (6 bases). Trimming cost V 6 bases and J 3 bases, with 18 bases left between them. The CDR3 runs 15 residues. Germline V CDR1 and CDR2: MDHEN, SYDVKM.

This clone showed up just once. The rearrangement links TRBV24-1 to TRBJ1-3; D not certain. This CDR3 region has 15 residues. The germline V gene has CDR1 KGHDR and CDR2 SFDVKD. The V and J ends lost 5 bases and 2 bases respectively, with 12 bases between them. CDR3 sequence reads: CATSVGPYPGNTIYF. In nucleotides, the CDR3 is TGTGCCACCAGTGTTGGGCCCTACCCTGGAAACACCATATATTTT.

The chain couples TRBV2 to TRBJ2-4; 7 nucleotides align to TRBD1. Trimming at V came to 6 bases and at J to 3 bases, leaving 5 bases not matched to a gene. The CDR3 loop spans 14 amino acids. CDR1 is SNHLY, CDR2 FYNNEI, per germline. As DNA, the CDR3 is TGTGCCAGCAGCAACCGGGACAGCAAAAACATTCAGTACTTC. It translates to CASSNRDSKNIQYF.

V gene TRBV10-3 combines with J gene TRBJ2-1; 9 nucleotides agree with TRBD1. V lost 2 bases and J lost 5; bases outside the gene matches: 16. The CDR3 runs 19 residues. Germline V CDR1 and CDR2: ENHRY, SYGVKD. CDR3 nucleotides: TGTGCCATCAGTGAGCGGTTCTCATACCGGGACAGGGTCCACAATGAGCAGTTCTTC. Residues: CAISERFSYRDRVHNEQFF.

The genes are TRBV24-1 and TRBJ2-1; 7 positions match TRBD2. The CDR3 consists of 15 residues. V lost 0 bases to trimming and J lost 8 bases; unmatched junction nucleotides: 6. CDR1 KGHDR and CDR2 SFDVKD come from the germline V gene. The CDR3 protein is CATSDLGLADHEQFF. CDR3 nucleotides: TGTGCCACCAGTGATTTGGGGCTAGCGGACCATGAGCAGTTCTTC.

The V gene is TRBV7-9, the J gene TRBJ2-1; TRBD2 agrees at 13 bases. In germline, CDR1 is SEHNR, CDR2 FQNEAQ (reference sequence). J gave up 8 bases and V 2 bases, and 6 bases lay outside the gene matches. The CDR3 length is 16 residues. The CDR3 DNA follows: TGTGCCAGCAGCTTACCGGGACTAGCGGGAATCCATGAGCAGTTCTTC. The encoded protein is CASSLPGLAGIHEQFF.

The chain couples TRBV9 to TRBJ1-1, with D unresolved. Trimming took 4 bases from V and 1 from J, leaving 17 bases between them. CDR1 SGDLS and CDR2 YYNGEE come from the germline V gene. The CDR3 length is 16 residues. In DNA, the CDR3 is TGTGCCAGCAGCCCAGGAGGAGTAGAAGCGAACACTGAAGCTTTCTTT. Its translation is CASSPGGVEANTEAFF.

The chain recombines TRBV28 with TRBJ1-5; 7 positions agree with TRBD1. Germline trimming cut 3 bases from V and 5 bases from J; bases unmatched to any gene: 7. This CDR3 contains 15 residues. Germline V gives CDR1 MDHEN, CDR2 SYDVKM. CDR3 DNA: TGTGCCAGCAGTTTGAACAGGGGCTCCGATCAGCCCCAGCATTTT. This translates into CASSLNRGSDQPQHF.

The chain combines TRBV6-5 with TRBJ2-2; D is uncertain. Germline assignment: CDR1 MNHEY and CDR2 SVGAGI. This CDR3 is 14 amino acids long. V lost 2 bases and J 2 bases, leaving 6 bases between the germline ends. The CDR3 reads CASSYGRNTGELFF. The DNA for the CDR3 is TGTGCCAGCAGTTACGGCAGAAACACCGGGGAGCTGTTTTTT.

This chain links TRBV6-1 with TRBJ2-2, with 10 bases aligning to TRBD2. After removal of 3 bases from V and 3 bases from J, the junction contained 7 bases not matched to a gene. The V gene's germline CDR1 is MNHNS and CDR2 SASEGT. The CDR3 consists of 17 residues. The CDR3 loop reads CASSEWLAGDDTGELFF. DNA of the CDR3: TGTGCCAGCAGTGAGTGGCTAGCGGGGGACGACACCGGGGAGCTGTTTTTT.

This sequence joins TRBV19 and TRBJ2-1; maybe TRBD2 (6 bases). V lost 1 base and J 6 bases, leaving 13 bases between the germline ends. Germline V lookup: CDR1 LNHDA, CDR2 SQIVND (reference sequence). This CDR3 spans 15 amino acids. This CDR3 reads CASSIAGEGTNEQFF. The DNA for the CDR3 is TGTGCCAGTAGTATAGCGGGAGAAGGAACCAATGAGCAGTTCTTC.

The V call is TRBV4-1, the J call TRBJ2-7, with D possibly matching TRBD2 (5 bases). Per the germline V gene, CDR1 is MGHRA and CDR2 is YSYEKL. The CDR3 loop spans 15 amino acids. Trimming shortened V by 4 bases and J by 3 bases, and 16 bases separated the two germline ends. The CDR3 coding sequence is TGCGCCAGCAGCCCCCAGGCTGGGAGCAACTACGAGCAGTACTTC. Residues: CASSPQAGSNYEQYF.

This clone was counted a few times. The chain couples TRBV24-1 to TRBJ2-1; maybe TRBD2 (6 bases). V lost 0 bases to trimming and J lost 7 bases, with 12 bases between them. CDR3 length: 15 residues. Germline lookup yields CDR1 KGHDR and CDR2 SFDVKD. Here the CDR3 DNA reads TGTGCCACCAGTGATTTGTTTGGGGGGAGGAATGAGCAGTTCTTC. It specifies CATSDLFGGRNEQFF.

This clone was recorded a few times. The chain links TRBV3-1 (or the pseudogene TRBV3-2) to TRBJ2-4; 10 bases map to TRBD2. The CDR3 is made up of 20 amino acids. Unmatched junction bases numbered 14, after V lost 3 bases and J lost 0 bases. Germline CDR1 reads LGHDT; CDR2 reads YNNKEL (reference sequence). The CDR3 nucleotides read TGTGCCAGCAGCCATCAAAGGGGAACTAGCGGGGTCATAGCCAAAAACATTCAGTACTTC. Encoded protein: CASSHQRGTSGVIAKNIQYF.

This chain uses TRBV3-1 (or the pseudogene TRBV3-2) with TRBJ2-1; no reliable D call. The CDR3 extends over 13 amino acids. V was clipped by 4 bases and J by 5 bases, with 9 bases between them. Germline V gene sequence: CDR1 LGHDT, CDR2 YNNKEL (reference sequence). CDR3 nucleotides: TGTGCCAGCAGCCTCTTCTACGACAATGAGCAGTTCTTC. Translation gives CASSLFYDNEQFF.

The chain uses TRBV10-3 and TRBJ2-2, with 8 bases that match TRBD1. Germline V CDR1 and CDR2: ENHRY, SYGVKD. The trim removed 0 bases at V and 7 bases at J, leaving 1 base unmatched. CDR3 length: 14 amino acids. The CDR3 loop is CAISESGQGGELFF. CDR3 nucleotide sequence: TGTGCCATCAGTGAGTCCGGACAGGGCGGGGAGCTGTTTTTT.

This clone turned up a few times. The gene calls are TRBV5-1 and TRBJ1-5, with D possibly matching TRBD1 (5 bases). Trimming took 4 bases from V and 7 from J, leaving 18 bases between them. The CDR3 contains 15 residues. The germline gives CDR1 SGHRS, CDR2 YFSETQ. The CDR3 sequence: CASSPTGGGGQPQHF. The CDR3 bases are TGCGCCAGCAGCCCCACCGGGGGGGGAGGACAGCCCCAGCATTTT.

This chain links TRBV6-6 with TRBJ1-2; D gene ambiguous. The V gene's germline CDR1 is MNHNY and CDR2 SVGAGI (reference sequence). The CDR3 length is 13 residues. V was trimmed by 6 bases and J by 1 base, leaving 9 bases between them. The DNA of the CDR3 is TGTGCCAGCAGCCTAGATCTTAACTATGGCTACACCTTC. Amino acids: CASSLDLNYGYTF.

The chain couples TRBV19 to TRBJ2-1; the match to TRBD2 covers 10 bases. CDR1 LNHDA and CDR2 SQIVND come from the germline V gene (reference sequence). V shed 3 bases, J shed 7 bases, and the junction held 6 bases outside the gene matches. The CDR3 is made up of 15 amino acids. The CDR3 DNA is TGTGCCAGTAGTATTCAGCGGGAGGGCCGGAATGAGCAGTTCTTC. This gives the protein CASSIQREGRNEQFF.

The rearrangement uses TRBV27 and TRBJ1-3; 7 bases line up with TRBD1. Germline V gene data show CDR1 as MNHEY and CDR2 as SMNVEV (reference sequence). This CDR3 contains 14 residues. Trimming at V came to 6 bases and at J to 4 bases, leaving 6 bases not matched to a gene. The DNA for the CDR3 is TGTGCCAGCAGCAGCACAGGGGTCGGAAACACCATATATTTT. Its translation: CASSSTGVGNTIYF.

The chain uses TRBV3-1 (or the pseudogene TRBV3-2) and TRBJ1-1; D gene ambiguous. CDR3 length: 14 amino acids. Trimming took off 3 bases at V and 6 bases at J, with 14 bases between the two ends. CDR1 is LGHDT, CDR2 YNNKEL, per germline (reference sequence). CDR3 bases: TGTGCCAGCAGCCAGCGAGCCAGGTTTGCTGAAGCTTTCTTT. Its translation: CASSQRARFAEAFF.

V and J are TRBV7-2 and TRBJ2-7, with a tentative D call TRBD1 (6 bases). The V end was cut by 3 bases, the J end by 3 bases, with 12 bases between. Per the germline V gene, CDR1 is SGHTA and CDR2 is FQGNSA. CDR3 length equals 14 residues. The CDR3 DNA reads as TGTGCCAGCAGCTTGGGCCGGGACATCTACGAGCAGTACTTC. Its translation is CASSLGRDIYEQYF. The variable domain in full, completed from reference TRBV7-2 and TRBJ2-7, reads GAGVSQSPSNKVTEKGKDVELRCDPISGHTALYWYRQSLGQGLEFLIYFQGNSAPDKSGLPSDRFSAERTGGSVSTLTIQRTQQEDSAVYLCASSLGRDIYEQYFGPGTRLTVT.

This clone was detected a few times. The J gene is TRBJ1-4, the V gene TRBV5-1; the D is unclear. Per germline, CDR1 SGHRS and CDR2 YFSETQ. The CDR3 runs to 15 residues. V lost 2 bases and J 7 bases, leaving 15 bases between the germline ends. The CDR3 bases are TGCGCCAGCAGCTTAGGACTCCCCCGGGGTGAAAAACTGTTTTTT. It is translated as CASSLGLPRGEKLFF.